A selection of T cell receptor beta chains follows, all from one sample in a study of CD8 T cells in Susac syndrome. TCRdb re-analysed the immunoSEQ multiplex PCR reads in MiXCR, keeping a single row per CDR3 protein. The sample consists of about 300,000 distinct CDR3 sequences, about 90% of them appearing once. Sequenced material: CD4+ T cells from PBMCs. These receptors came from a human donor with multiple sclerosis. Each CDR3 is given with its conserved first and last residue. Each record gives: J gene, V gene, clone size, CDR3 length, CDR3 protein. Only some rows state a clone size, as once, few, many or a class for expanded clones.

>TRBJ1-2|TRBV7-8|-|16
CASSASRDRGAYGYTF
>TRBJ2-3|TRBV29-1|-|16
CSVGLAGTQATDTQYF
>TRBJ2-2|TRBV30|-|16
CAWSPGTSGSTGELFF
>TRBJ1-4|TRBV6-2/TRBV6-3|few|15
CASSYKPQSNEKLFF
>TRBJ2-1|TRBV29-1|-|13
CSVVGLAINEQFF
>TRBJ2-7|TRBV12-3/TRBV12-4|few|13
CASSLAGVGEQYF
>TRBJ1-2|TRBV7-9|-|14
CASSPRAGPYGYTF
>TRBJ2-3|TRBV29-1|-|13
CSVVRGGTDTQYF
>TRBJ2-1|TRBV12-3/TRBV12-4|-|13
CASSNEGFDEQFF
>TRBJ1-1|TRBV7-3|-|14
CASSSTGGSTEAFF
>TRBJ2-5|TRBV5-1|-|14
CASSWTTGQETQYF
>TRBJ2-5|TRBV6-1|-|15
CATSRDRGSQETQYF
>TRBJ1-1|TRBV7-2|-|15
CASSQTQGARTEAFF
>TRBJ2-7|TRBV6-2/TRBV6-3|-|17
CASSYRRTTGGRTEQYF
>TRBJ1-6|TRBV3-1|-|13
CASSRDSNSPLHF
>TRBJ2-1|TRBV7-9|-|17
CASSFPGGGPTYNEQFF
>TRBJ2-1|TRBV5-4|-|17
CASSAGLAGGIYNEQFF
>TRBJ2-7|TRBV5-1|-|12
CASSEGPYEQYF
>TRBJ2-3|TRBV6-5|once|14
CATRQAGSTDTQYF
>TRBJ2-1|TRBV12-3/TRBV12-4|-|16
CASTNGAGSSYNEQFF
>TRBJ1-2|TRBV15|few|18
CATSAPHTTGRLWYGYTF
>TRBJ2-1|TRBV2|-|14
CASSEGWSGNEQFF
>TRBJ1-3|TRBV2|-|15
CASSGTGNSGNTIYF
>TRBJ2-7|TRBV14|-|16
CASSRLASGGSYEQYF
>TRBJ2-1|TRBV2|few|13
CASALDAYNEQFF
>TRBJ2-3|TRBV27|-|15
CASSHWSEGTDTQYF
>TRBJ1-2|TRBV3-1|-|14
CASSPSDRGGGYTF
>TRBJ2-1|TRBV25-1|-|15
CASSESRDGGNQQFF
>TRBJ2-7|TRBV12-3/TRBV12-4|-|12
CASSGGGYEQYF
>TRBJ1-1|TRBV12-3/TRBV12-4|-|16
CASRPQGQIMNTEAFF
>TRBJ2-7|TRBV25-1|-|16
CASSQSGGVRNYEQYF
>TRBJ1-1|TRBV27|-|13
CASSSGVATEAFF
>TRBJ2-7|TRBV29-1|-|12
CSVEVKGYEQYF
>TRBJ2-7|TRBV30|-|12
CAWNEQPYEQYF
>TRBJ2-5|TRBV27|-|17
CASGDYSGLAVRETQYF
>TRBJ2-5|TRBV15|-|14
CATSRGTGQETQYF
>TRBJ2-1|TRBV7-3|few|15
CASSFSGGSYNEQFF
>TRBJ2-7|TRBV11-2|-|17
CASSLDRAGGRPYEQYF
>TRBJ2-2|TRBV6-1|-|16
CASSTLTSTRSGELFF
>TRBJ2-7|TRBV11-2|-|12
CASSSFGYEQYF
>TRBJ2-7|TRBV6-6|-|15
CASSPGAVGSYEQYF
>TRBJ1-5|TRBV12-3/TRBV12-4|-|13
CASSLGGLRDQHF
>TRBJ1-4|TRBV7-8|-|15
CASSLSRGTNEKLFF
>TRBJ2-1|TRBV5-1|-|14
CASQSGLYTNEQFF
>TRBJ2-2|TRBV7-2|-|13
CASSLQHTGELFF
>TRBJ2-2|TRBV11-3|-|12
CASSLYSAGLFF
>TRBJ1-2|TRBV6-4|-|18
CASSAPGVLRNPNYGYTF
>TRBJ2-3|TRBV7-2|few|13
CASSLGGPDPQYF
>TRBJ2-1|TRBV12-3/TRBV12-4|-|13
CASSLATDNEQFF